The 11 T cell receptor beta chains listed next were all sequenced from one sample in a study of cytomegalovirus exposure and HLA in healthy donors. PCR was performed using 60 Vbeta and 13 Jbeta primers. Assay: immunoSEQ multiplex PCR; the TCRdb copy retains only in-frame clones and omits some. The sample shows 200,000 to 250,000 clones, 77% of them seen only once. Source material: PBMCs. These receptors all come from a woman in her sixties or seventies in good health and CMV-seropositive.

This chain links TRBV29-1 with TRBJ1-2; D might be TRBD1 (5 bases). CDR1 is SQVTM and CDR2 is ANQGSEA in the germline V gene. CDR3 length: 15 residues. The V gene lost 7 bases and the J gene lost 0 bases, with 18 bases spanning the gap. The CDR3 DNA sequence: TGCAGCGCTAGTGGGGCCCGAACAGCTAACTATGGCTACACCTTC. This sequence encodes CSASGARTANYGYTF. The variable domain in full, with the rest retrieved from reference TRBV29-1 and TRBJ1-2, is SAVISQKPSRDICQRGTSLTIQCQVDSQVTMMFWYRQQPGQSLTLIATANQGSEATYESGFVIDKFPISRPNLTFSTLTVSNMSPEDSSIYLCSASGARTANYGYTFGSGTRLTVV.

The chain combines TRBV5-1 with TRBJ2-2; 7 positions agree with TRBD2. This CDR3 has 16 residues. Germline V CDR1 and CDR2: SGHRS, YFSETQ. V shed 4 bases, J shed 5 bases, and the junction held 11 bases outside the gene matches. CDR3: CASSPQRSGSTGELFF. DNA of the CDR3: TGCGCCAGCAGCCCCCAGCGTAGCGGGTCGACCGGGGAGCTGTTTTTT.

The V call is TRBV23-1, the J call TRBJ1-1, with a tentative D call TRBD1 (6 bases). TRBV23-1 is an open reading frame whose function is uncertain. Trimming cost V 4 bases and J 1 base, with 16 bases left between them. This CDR3 is 16 amino acids long. Here the CDR3 DNA reads TGCGCCAGCAGTCCCCCCCAGGGGATGGAGAACACTGAAGCTTTCTTT. Its protein is CASSPPQGMENTEAFF.

In regard to this clone: Other DNA sequences in this specimen translate into the identical CDR3. The chain links TRBV7-2 to TRBJ2-3; no firm D call. Trimming took off 0 bases at V and 2 bases at J, with 3 bases between the two ends. Per the germline V gene, CDR1 is SGHTA and CDR2 is FQGNSA. The CDR3 covers 13 residues. CDR3 residues: CASSLAYTDTQYF. The CDR3 DNA follows: TGTGCCAGCAGCTTAGCGTACACAGATACGCAGTATTTT.

The chain joins TRBV6-4 to TRBJ2-7, with D maybe TRBD1 (5 bases). This CDR3 has 15 amino acids. Trimming removed 2 bases at V and 4 bases at J, with 15 bases between. Germline CDR1 MRHNA, CDR2 SNTAGT. The CDR3, as DNA: TGTGCCAGCAGTGACATGCGGCAGGGTGGGTACGAGCAGTACTTC. Encoded protein: CASSDMRQGGYEQYF.

The chain has TRBV25-1 and TRBJ2-3, with 11 nucleotides matching TRBD2. J was trimmed by 5 bases and V by 3 bases; bases with no gene match: 7. The CDR3 is 16 amino acids. CDR1 MGHDK and CDR2 SYGVNS come from the germline V gene. The CDR3, as DNA: TGTGCCAGCAGTGATTACACTAGCGGGAGTGGAGATACGCAGTATTTT. Translating it yields CASSDYTSGSGDTQYF.

This clone was seen a handful of times. The CDR3 spells CASSKSDRGPETQYF. CDR3 in DNA: TGTGCCAGCAGCAAAAGCGACAGGGGTCCAGAGACCCAGTACTTC. The V gene is TRBV21-1, the J gene TRBJ2-5; the listed D gene, TRBD1, was not tested against the DNA. TRBV21-1 corresponds to a pseudogene. The CDR3 contains 15 residues.

The rearrangement joins TRBV19 to TRBJ2-5, with 10 bases lining up with TRBD2. CDR1 is LNHDA and CDR2 is SQIVND in the germline V gene (reference sequence). Trimming cost V 7 bases and J 5 bases; bases outside gene matches: 4. The length of the CDR3 is 13 residues. CDR3 loop: CASKLAGVETQYF. The CDR3 DNA reads TGTGCCAGTAAGCTAGCGGGAGTTGAGACCCAGTACTTC.

The chain carries TRBV7-9 and TRBJ1-1; D not resolved. The CDR3 contains 14 residues. V lost 7 bases and J lost 5, with 17 bases in between. Germline V gives CDR1 SEHNR, CDR2 FQNEAQ (reference sequence). CDR3 residues: CASTSGWVETEAFF. CDR3 DNA: TGTGCCAGCACCTCCGGGTGGGTTGAAACTGAAGCTTTCTTT.

On this clone: At one end, the junction sequence differs from germline, possibly due to a read error. The sample carries other DNA sequences with the same CDR3. V usage is TRBV27 and J usage is TRBJ1-4; D gene uncertain. Germline loops: CDR1 MNHEY, CDR2 SMNVEV (reference sequence). There are 15 residues in the CDR3. DNA of the CDR3: TGTGCCAGCAGTTTAAACCTAGCAACCAATGAAAAACTGTTTTTT. Its protein is CASSLNLATNEKLFF.

This rearrangement joins TRBV5-1 to TRBJ1-2; tentative D call: TRBD1 (5 bases). The CDR3 contains 16 residues. Germline assignment: CDR1 SGHRS and CDR2 YFSETQ. V dropped 4 bases and J dropped 4 bases, with 20 bases sitting between them. CDR3 nucleotides: TGCGCCAGCAGCATCGGGGCGGGGGAAGGGAGCTATGGCTACACCTTC. Amino acids: CASSIGAGEGSYGYTF.